These 28 T cell receptor beta chains originate from one sample sequenced in a study of beta chain features in type 1 diabetes. The entirety of the isolated RNA underwent reverse transcription, so expressed TCRB transcripts were sequenced. Sequencing was performed with immunoSEQ multiplex PCR; in TCRdb, only in-frame clones are kept and a portion is missing. The table has about 150,000 clones, about 7.3% seen once. Sequenced input: central memory CD4+ T cells from blood. These receptors originate from a man younger than 35 in good health.

There are many counts of this clone. One junction end disagrees with the germline gene, perhaps due to a read error. The chain links TRBV18 to TRBJ1-5; the D gene is possibly TRBD1 (5 bases). The CDR3 runs 15 residues. The germline V gene has CDR1 KGHSH and CDR2 LQKENI. The CDR3 nucleotides are TGTGCCAGCTCACAACTGCAGGGTAGCAGTCAGCCCCAGCATTTT. Its translation: CASSQLQGSSQPQHF.

The rearrangement links TRBV9 to TRBJ2-6; 9 nucleotides align to TRBD1. CDR1 is SGDLS and CDR2 is YYNGEE in the germline V gene. The V gene end was trimmed by 6 bases and the J gene end by 0 bases; junction bases not matched to a gene: 10. The CDR3 sequence is 18 residues long. The CDR3 nucleotides read TGTGCCAGCACCCGACCGGGACAGGGCAACTCTGGGGCCAACGTCCTGACTTTC. Protein product: CASTRPGQGNSGANVLTF.

The CDR3 sequence: CASSTSTSGRAIYEQYF. CDR3 bases: TGTGCCAGCAGTACCTCGACTAGCGGGAGGGCCATCTACGAGCAGTACTTC. The gene calls are TRBV28 and TRBJ2-7; 14 bases fit TRBD2. Germline trimming cut 5 bases from V and 3 bases from J; bases unmatched to any gene: 9. This CDR3 has 17 amino acids. Germline values: CDR1 MDHEN, CDR2 SYDVKM.

This clone was counted ten times or more. The chain links TRBV18 to TRBJ1-2; a weak D match, TRBD1 (5 bases). Germline V CDR1 and CDR2: KGHSH, LQKENI. Trimming took off 1 base at V and 2 bases at J, with 11 bases between the two ends. CDR3 length: 15 residues. CDR3 sequence reads: CASSPQQETNYGYTF. The CDR3 region has the DNA TGTGCCAGCTCACCACAACAGGAGACAAACTATGGCTACACCTTC.

This clone showed up many times. This sequence joins TRBV30 and TRBJ2-4, with 7 bases fitting TRBD1. With 2 bases clipped from V and 5 bases from J, the junction kept 6 bases outside the gene matches. The CDR3 extends over 14 amino acids. Germline loops: CDR1 GTSNPN, CDR2 SVGIG (reference sequence). The CDR3, as DNA: TGTGCCTGGAGTATCGACAGGGTAGAAAACATTCAGTACTTC. It encodes CAWSIDRVENIQYF.

V and J are TRBV6-6 and TRBJ1-4; 7 bases align to TRBD1. Germline V lookup: CDR1 MNHNY, CDR2 SVGAGI (reference sequence). V gave up 9 bases and J gave up 5 bases; unmatched junction bases: 6. CDR3 length equals 13 residues. CDR3 sequence reads: CASLRGENEKLFF. In DNA form, the CDR3 reads TGTGCCAGTCTCAGGGGGGAAAATGAAAAACTGTTTTTT.

CDR3 residues: CASSSGGRQTDTQYF. The CDR3 nucleotides read TGTGCCAGCAGTTCCGGAGGGCGGCAAACAGATACGCAGTATTTT. The chain couples TRBV27 to TRBJ2-3; D possibly corresponds to TRBD2 (6 bases). V lost 4 bases and J 3 bases, leaving 14 bases between the germline ends. The CDR3 loop spans 15 amino acids. From germline, CDR1 is MNHEY and CDR2 SMNVEV (reference sequence).

This chain joins TRBV6-5 and TRBJ2-3, with TRBD2 matching 7 bases. V dropped 5 bases and J dropped 0; count of bases not matched to a gene: 5. Germline lookup yields CDR1 MNHEY and CDR2 SVGAGI. This CDR3 contains 15 residues. Here the CDR3 reads CASSPLARSTDTQYF. For the CDR3, the DNA is TGTGCCAGCAGTCCACTAGCGAGGAGCACAGATACGCAGTATTTT.

In this sample, this clone turned up a few times. J is TRBJ1-5 and V is TRBV19, with 7 bases lining up with TRBD1. CDR1 and CDR2 from the germline V gene are LNHDA and SQIVND (reference sequence). Trimming cost V 8 bases and J 4 bases; bases outside gene matches: 5. This CDR3 region has 13 residues. The CDR3 nucleotides read TGTGCCAGTCTTCAGGGGGTAAATCAGCCCCAGCATTTT. Its translation is CASLQGVNQPQHF.

This clone was observed a handful of times. This sequence joins TRBV14 and TRBJ2-7; 7 bases are shared with TRBD1. V trimming: 4 bases; J trimming: 8 bases; junction bases outside the gene matches: 8. CDR1 and CDR2 (germline): SGHDN, FVKESK. The CDR3 extends over 13 amino acids. CDR3 coding DNA: TGTGCCAGCAGCCGAGCATCGACAGGGAAGCAGTACTTC. Translated, it gives CASSRASTGKQYF.

V gene TRBV2 combines with J gene TRBJ2-5; weak D call: TRBD2 (5 bases). CDR3 size: 13 residues. V shed 7 bases and J shed 4 bases, with 13 bases lying between them. CDR1 SNHLY and CDR2 FYNNEI come from the germline V gene. CDR3 in amino acids: CASMGVASETQYF. The CDR3 nucleotides are TGTGCCAGCATGGGAGTTGCGTCAGAGACCCAGTACTTC.

This clone has a handful of counts. The CDR3 loop is CASSHTGTNMYNEQFF. CDR3 nucleotides: TGCGCCAGCAGCCATACCGGGACTAACATGTACAATGAGCAGTTCTTC. The V call is TRBV4-3, the J call TRBJ2-1, with TRBD2 matching 7 bases. Unmatched junction bases numbered 9, after V lost 3 bases and J lost 4 bases. Germline V gene sequence: CDR1 LGHNA, CDR2 YSLEER. CDR3 length equals 16 residues.

V is TRBV28 and J is TRBJ1-1; D might be TRBD1 (5 bases). Germline CDR1 MDHEN, CDR2 SYDVKM. The CDR3 totals 14 residues. The germline V and J ends were trimmed by 2 bases and 6 bases, with 13 bases remaining between them. The CDR3, as DNA: TGTGCCAGCAGTTTAGTGGGGCGGGGGGCTGAAGCTTTCTTT. This gives the protein CASSLVGRGAEAFF.

The chain employs TRBV5-5 and TRBJ2-7; 8 bases align to TRBD1. This CDR3 has 14 amino acids. The V segment lost 3 bases and the J segment 6 bases; nucleotides outside the gene matches: 8. The V gene's germline CDR1 is SGHKS and CDR2 YYEKEE (reference sequence). The chain's CDR3 is CASSWTGQVGEQYF. The CDR3 nucleotides read TGTGCCAGCAGCTGGACGGGACAGGTAGGCGAGCAGTACTTC.

The chain couples TRBV4-3 to TRBJ2-3; 10 bases agree with TRBD1. The CDR3 contains 17 residues. J gave up 3 bases and V 0 bases, and 6 bases lay outside the gene matches. Germline lookup yields CDR1 LGHNA and CDR2 YSLEER. The CDR3 DNA is TGCGCCAGCAGCCAAGATAGGCGGACAGGGGGGACAGATACGCAGTATTTT. It translates to CASSQDRRTGGTDTQYF.

The chain joins TRBV18 to TRBJ2-5; no reliable D call. The CDR3 is 13 residues long. V was cut by 2 bases and J by 5 bases, with 9 bases left in between. Germline V gene sequence: CDR1 KGHSH, CDR2 LQKENI. In DNA form, the CDR3 reads TGTGCCAGCTCACCAAACAGTAGGGAGACCCAGTACTTC. It encodes CASSPNSRETQYF.

J is TRBJ1-1 and V is TRBV19; TRBD1 is a possible D gene (6 bases). Trimming pared 6 bases from V and 5 bases from J, leaving 19 bases between. The germline V gene encodes CDR1 LNHDA and CDR2 SQIVND (reference sequence). This CDR3 has 15 residues. CDR3 bases: TGTGCCAGTAGCCTTAAGGGACAAAGAACTACTGAAGCTTTCTTT. Residues: CASSLKGQRTTEAFF.

In this sample, this clone turned up a few times. The chain uses TRBV5-1 and TRBJ1-4; no clear D. Germline CDR1 and CDR2: SGHRS and YFSETQ. The V end lost 0 bases, the J end lost 0 bases, and 6 bases lay between the germline ends. The length of the CDR3 is 15 residues. For the CDR3, the DNA is TGCGCCAGCAGCTTGGAAGTAGCAACTAATGAAAAACTGTTTTTT. This encodes CASSLEVATNEKLFF.

This clone was detected ten times or more. The genes are TRBV7-3 and TRBJ2-1; 7 bases align to TRBD1. Germline values: CDR1 SGHTA, CDR2 FQGTGA. The V gene end was trimmed by 0 bases and the J gene end by 8 bases; junction bases not matched to a gene: 7. This CDR3 region has 15 residues. Here the CDR3 reads CASSLTSTGWDEQFF. DNA for the CDR3: TGTGCCAGCAGCTTAACTTCGACAGGGTGGGATGAGCAGTTCTTC.

This clone was counted between two and nine times. This chain links TRBV7-2 with TRBJ2-5, with 8 bases aligning to TRBD2. CDR1 and CDR2 (germline): SGHTA, FQGNSA. V shed 2 bases and J 11 bases; nucleotides not matched to a gene: 10. The CDR3 loop spans 14 amino acids. CDR3: CASSLRGTSSEQYF. The CDR3 DNA sequence: TGTGCCAGCAGCTTAAGGGGGACTAGTAGTGAGCAGTACTTC.

Note on this clone: The sample carries other DNA sequences with the same CDR3. The chain uses TRBV5-1 and TRBJ2-3; possible D gene TRBD2, 6 bases. With 3 bases removed from V and 3 bases from J, the gap between germline ends came to 11 bases. The V gene's germline CDR1 is SGHRS and CDR2 YFSETQ. CDR3 length: 14 amino acids. As DNA, the CDR3 is TGCGCCAGCAGCTCGGGGGAAGGGACAGATACGCAGTATTTT. Its translation: CASSSGEGTDTQYF. The complete variable domain, with remaining parts taken from reference TRBV5-1 and TRBJ2-3, reads KAGVTQTPRYLIKTRGQQVTLSCSPISGHRSVSWYQQTPGQGLQFLFEYFSETQRNKGNFPGRFSGRQFSNSRSEMNVSTLELGDSALYLCASSSGEGTDTQYFGPGTRLTVL.

This clone has a handful of counts. J is TRBJ2-1 and V is TRBV5-1, with TRBD2 matching over 10 bases. After removal of 5 bases from V and 9 bases from J, the junction contained 11 bases not matched to a gene. Germline values: CDR1 SGHRS, CDR2 YFSETQ. There are 15 residues in the CDR3. The CDR3 nucleotides read TGCGCCAGCAGTGGGTCCAGCGGGGGGGCAGGTGAGCAGTTCTTC. Protein sequence: CASSGSSGGAGEQFF.

The sample holds a few counts of this clone. The rearrangement uses TRBV30 and TRBJ1-1, with 7 bases fitting TRBD1. Unmatched junction bases numbered 4, after V lost 5 bases and J lost 4 bases. Germline CDR1 GTSNPN, CDR2 SVGIG (reference sequence). The CDR3 length is 12 residues. The chain's CDR3 is CAWCRGSTEAFF. The CDR3 coding sequence is TGTGCCTGGTGCAGGGGGAGCACTGAAGCTTTCTTT.

This clone was observed a single time. This chain connects TRBV7-2 to TRBJ2-3; D perhaps matches TRBD2 (5 bases). The CDR3 sequence is 15 residues long. Germline CDR1 and CDR2: SGHTA and FQGNSA. V gave up 1 base and J gave up 1 base, with 9 bases separating them. The CDR3 DNA reads as TGTGCCAGCAGCTTAGTCACCGGGGGCACAGATACGCAGTATTTT. Protein product: CASSLVTGGTDTQYF.

This clone has a handful of counts. The chain links TRBV11-2 to TRBJ2-7; the match to TRBD2 covers 9 bases. Germline trimming cut 4 bases from V and 0 bases from J; bases unmatched to any gene: 7. Germline values: CDR1 SGHAT, CDR2 FQNNGV. This CDR3 region has 16 residues. The CDR3 nucleotides read TGTGCCAGCAGCTACCCGATAGCGGGAGCCTCCTACGAGCAGTACTTC. This encodes CASSYPIAGASYEQYF.

Ten or more counts support this clone. V gene TRBV29-1 combines with J gene TRBJ2-3, with 11 nucleotides matching TRBD2. The CDR3 has 14 residues. The germline V gene encodes CDR1 SQVTM and CDR2 ANQGSEA. Unmatched junction bases numbered 8, after V lost 8 bases and J lost 4 bases. The CDR3 region has the DNA TGCAGCCCGACACTAGCGGGAGTCGCAGATACGCAGTATTTT. It yields the protein CSPTLAGVADTQYF.

V usage is TRBV9 and J usage is TRBJ2-1; 10 bases line up with TRBD2. This CDR3 is 14 amino acids long. V trimming: 3 bases; J trimming: 7 bases; junction bases outside the gene matches: 4. Germline CDR1 is SGDLS and CDR2 is YYNGEE. This CDR3 reads CASSGSGRWNEQFF. Here the CDR3 DNA reads TGTGCCAGCAGCGGTAGCGGGAGGTGGAATGAGCAGTTCTTC. The full variable domain, its missing parts supplied by reference TRBV9 and TRBJ2-1, is DSGVTQTPKHLITATGQRVTLRCSPRSGDLSVYWYQQSLDQGLQFLIQYYNGEERAKGNILERFSAQQFPDLHSELNLSSLELGDSALYFCASSGSGRWNEQFFGPGTRLTVL.

The J gene is TRBJ2-7, the V gene TRBV27; 14 bases align to TRBD2. CDR1 is MNHEY and CDR2 is SMNVEV in the germline V gene (reference sequence). V lost 5 bases, J lost 4 bases, and 16 bases stayed unmatched. The CDR3 totals 19 residues. CDR3 sequence: CASSPQTGGLAGGLYEQYF. The DNA for the CDR3 is TGTGCCAGCAGTCCTCAGACCGGAGGACTAGCGGGAGGTCTATACGAGCAGTACTTC.